The 25 T cell receptor beta chains below were found in one sample sequenced in a study of CD8 T cells in ankylosing spondylitis (dated by TCRdb to 2016 to 2017). The library was generated by 5' RACE. TCRdb shows the sequencer as Illumina HiSeq 2500. TCRdb passed the public sequencing reads through fastp at Q25 and MiXCR, retaining productive beta sequences. Every entry covers one CDR3 protein and lists the most common genes and DNA from its rows. The sample yields roughly 130,000 distinct CDR3 sequences; 6% to 8.5% were counted once. The ten largest clonotypes hold 9% to 15% of the sample. The sequenced sample was blood, either unsorted or a sorted T cell fraction (not recorded which). Receptors originate from a male donor with ankylosing spondylitis or in good health (not recorded which).

This clonotype was seen repeatedly, ten times or more. The chain uses TRBV25-1 and TRBJ2-2; 9 nucleotides match TRBD2. Germline-derived CDR1 and CDR2 are MGHDK and SYGVNS. Unmatched junction bases numbered 10, after V lost 5 bases and J lost 6 bases. This CDR3 comprises 16 residues. This chain's CDR3 is CASSTMLAGGSGELFF. CDR3 DNA: TGTGCCAGCAGTACAATGCTTGCGGGGGGGTCCGGGGAGCTGTTTTTT.

This clonotype was counted ten times or more. This chain uses TRBV20-1 with TRBJ2-2; TRBD1 matches 11 bases. V dropped 4 bases and J dropped 5; count of bases not matched to a gene: 9. Germline CDR1 reads DFQATT; CDR2 reads SNEGSKA (reference sequence). This CDR3 is built from 16 residues. The CDR3 DNA follows: TGCAGTGCTACCAACCCCGGGACAGGGGGAACCGGGGAGCTGTTTTTT. Protein sequence: CSATNPGTGGTGELFF.

Ten or more counts support this clonotype. The chain is built from TRBV7-2 and TRBJ2-3, with D tentatively TRBD1 (5 bases). V was pared by 2 bases and J by 4 bases, with 13 bases between. Germline loops: CDR1 SGHTA, CDR2 FQGNSA. This CDR3 is 15 amino acids long. CDR3 sequence (DNA): TGTGCCAGCAGCTTACAAGCAGGGTTCGCAGATACGCAGTATTTT. Translation gives CASSLQAGFADTQYF.

The V and J genes are TRBV5-1 and TRBJ1-1; D is uncertain. The CDR3 is 15 amino acids. Trimming removed 4 bases at V and 0 bases at J, with 13 bases between. Looked up from germline, CDR1 is SGHRS and CDR2 is YFSETQ. CDR3 sequence: CASSNGDMVNTEAFF. The CDR3 bases are TGCGCCAGCAGCAACGGGGATATGGTGAACACTGAAGCTTTCTTT.

This clonotype was observed at least ten times. The V call is TRBV20-1, the J call TRBJ2-3; 15 nucleotides line up with TRBD2. The V and J ends lost 3 bases and 4 bases, in that order; junction bases with no gene match: 14. This CDR3 spans 19 amino acids. Germline loops: CDR1 DFQATT, CDR2 SNEGSKA (reference sequence). The CDR3 bases are TGCAGTGCTAGCCCGGGACTAGCGGGAGGCCGATGGGGCCCAGATACGCAGTATTTT. It translates to CSASPGLAGGRWGPDTQYF.

This clonotype was observed many times. In nucleotides, the CDR3 is TGTGCCAGCAGTTTATGGGGCGAGCAGTTCTTC. Its protein is CASSLWGEQFF. This chain uses TRBV12-3 or TRBV12-4 with TRBJ2-1; the D gene is possibly TRBD1 (5 bases). Trimming left V 2 bases short and J 10 bases short, with 6 bases between. This CDR3 has 11 amino acids.

This clonotype was counted ten times or more. The chain recombines TRBV12-3 or TRBV12-4 with TRBJ1-3, with D uncertain. V lost 6 bases and J 3 bases, leaving 15 bases between the germline ends. The CDR3 sequence is 15 residues long. The CDR3 nucleotides read TGTGCCAGCAGCGTCATTCCTAATCTTGGAAACACCATATATTTT. As protein: CASSVIPNLGNTIYF.

This clonotype was counted ten times or more. This chain connects TRBV5-4 to TRBJ2-3; 16 bases map to TRBD2. This CDR3 spans 18 amino acids. Per germline, CDR1 SGHNT and CDR2 YYREEE (reference sequence). V shed 3 bases, J shed 1 base, and the junction held 5 bases outside the gene matches. In DNA form, the CDR3 reads TGTGCCAGCAGCTCGGGACTAGCGGGAGGGCCTGGCACAGATACGCAGTATTTT. Its protein is CASSSGLAGGPGTDTQYF.

The chain is built from TRBV7-8 and TRBJ1-1; D unclear. There are 14 residues in the CDR3. V lost 8 bases and J 7 bases, leaving 20 bases between the germline ends. Germline V gene data show CDR1 as SGHVS and CDR2 as FQNEAQ. The CDR3 DNA is TGTGCCAGCGGCCAGCGTCGGTTAGTCGGTGAAGCTTTCTTT. Translated, it gives CASGQRRLVGEAFF.

Many counts were recorded for this clonotype. This chain connects TRBV7-2 to TRBJ2-3, with D unresolved. Germline loops: CDR1 SGHTA, CDR2 FQGNSA. The CDR3 has 14 residues. With 0 bases removed from V and 2 bases from J, the gap between germline ends came to 6 bases. This chain's CDR3 is CASSLARNTDTQYF. The CDR3 DNA is TGTGCCAGCAGCTTAGCACGGAACACAGATACGCAGTATTTT.

This clonotype came up many times. This chain connects TRBV3-1 to TRBJ2-5, with 10 bases aligning to TRBD2. The CDR3 consists of 20 residues. V shed 1 base, J shed 2 bases, and the junction held 16 bases outside the gene matches. The V gene's germline CDR1 is LGHDT and CDR2 YNNKEL (reference sequence). CDR3 sequence (DNA): TGTGCCAGCAGCCAAGTTTCAAGCGGGGGGGTTAAGAGGACTCAAGAGACCCAGTACTTC. It codes for CASSQVSSGGVKRTQETQYF.

The table lists this clonotype with many counts. The chain is built from TRBV12-3 or TRBV12-4 and TRBJ2-3; D gene unclear. The ends were cut back, 3 bases at V and 0 bases at J, with 7 bases in the middle. This CDR3 region has 14 residues. CDR3 protein: CASSFQLSTDTQYF. The DNA of the CDR3 is TGTGCCAGCAGTTTTCAACTCAGCACAGATACGCAGTATTTT.

There are many counts of this clonotype. V gene TRBV28 combines with J gene TRBJ1-4; TRBD1 might be the D (5 bases). The germline gives CDR1 MDHEN, CDR2 SYDVKM. The length of the CDR3 is 15 residues. With 5 bases removed from V and 5 bases from J, the gap between germline ends came to 15 bases. CDR3 loop: CASSLTASRNEKLFF. The CDR3 region has the DNA TGTGCCAGCAGTCTGACAGCCTCTCGGAATGAAAAACTGTTTTTT. The full variable domain, with the rest looked up from reference TRBV28 and TRBJ1-4, is DVKVTQSSRYLVKRTGEKVFLECVQDMDHENMFWYRQDPGLGLRLIYFSYDVKMKEKGDIPEGYSVSREKKERFSLILESASTNQTSMYLCASSLTASRNEKLFFGSGTQLSVL.

A few counts support this clonotype. This chain links TRBV12-3 or TRBV12-4 with TRBJ2-2; 7 bases match TRBD2. The CDR3 totals 14 residues. With V trimmed by 5 bases and J by 4 bases, 4 bases remained unmatched. The CDR3 DNA reads as TGTGCCAGCAGTGAGAGCGGGATCACCGGGGAGCTGTTTTTT. This gives the protein CASSESGITGELFF.

This clonotype has a count of ten or more. The chain employs TRBV20-1 and TRBJ1-3; unclear D gene. This CDR3 has 16 residues. With 0 bases removed from V and 4 bases from J, the gap between germline ends came to 16 bases. Germline-derived CDR1 and CDR2 are DFQATT and SNEGSKA (reference sequence). CDR3: CSARDQTGVWGNTIYF. The DNA for the CDR3 is TGCAGTGCTAGAGATCAGACGGGCGTTTGGGGAAACACCATATATTTT.

Ten or more counts support this clonotype. The V call is TRBV20-1, the J call TRBJ2-7, with 11 bases fitting TRBD2. The CDR3 contains 13 residues. CDR1 DFQATT and CDR2 SNEGSKA come from the germline V gene (reference sequence). With V trimmed by 4 bases and J by 3 bases, 2 bases remained unmatched. Here the CDR3 reads CSATGTSGYEQYF. DNA of the CDR3: TGCAGTGCTACCGGGACTAGCGGCTACGAGCAGTACTTC.

This clonotype was detected a few times. The chain carries TRBV7-2 and TRBJ1-1, with D unclear. The CDR3 runs 14 residues. In germline, CDR1 is SGHTA, CDR2 FQGNSA. The V gene lost 1 base and the J gene lost 8 bases, with 14 bases spanning the gap. The DNA for the CDR3 is TGTGCCAGCAGCTTAGAAAGGCACACAGTAGAAGCTTTCTTT. Its translation is CASSLERHTVEAFF.

Many counts were recorded for this clonotype. The gene calls are TRBV20-1 and TRBJ2-4; D is undetermined. The CDR3 is 12 amino acids. Between the trimmed V and J ends, which lost 2 bases and 6 bases, there was a span of 8 bases. Germline V gene lookup returns CDR1 DFQATT and CDR2 SNEGSKA (reference sequence). In nucleotides, the CDR3 is TGCAGTGCTAGACCCAATGGAAACATTCAGTACTTC. Amino acids: CSARPNGNIQYF.

This clonotype was seen ten or more times. The chain has TRBV20-1 and TRBJ2-2; 9 nucleotides match TRBD1. Germline loops: CDR1 DFQATT, CDR2 SNEGSKA (reference sequence). V lost 6 bases and J lost 2; bases outside the gene matches: 10. CDR3 length equals 16 residues. The chain's CDR3 is CSAKNRDRVNTGELFF. The CDR3 DNA sequence: TGCAGTGCCAAGAACCGGGACAGGGTAAACACCGGGGAGCTGTTTTTT.

This clonotype was recorded many times. The CDR3 region has the DNA TGCAGCGTCGAGCGGGGTCCTCAAGAGACCCAGTACTTC. As protein: CSVERGPQETQYF. The V call is TRBV29-1, the J call TRBJ2-5, with TRBD2 identical over 7 bases. J was trimmed by 2 bases and V by 6 bases; bases with no gene match: 6. Per germline, CDR1 SQVTM and CDR2 ANQGSEA. CDR3 length: 13 amino acids.

This clonotype occurred many times. The chain employs TRBV20-1 and TRBJ2-7, with 9 bases aligning to TRBD1. This CDR3 region has 15 residues. Per the germline V gene, CDR1 is DFQATT and CDR2 is SNEGSKA (reference sequence). V was clipped by 2 bases and J by 6 bases; unmatched bases: 11. The CDR3 loop is CSARFLRQGEAEQYF. The CDR3 coding sequence is TGCAGTGCTAGATTCCTTAGACAGGGGGAAGCCGAGCAGTACTTC.

This clonotype came up a few times. V and J are TRBV7-3 and TRBJ2-3; a possible D gene is TRBD2 (5 bases). With 5 bases removed from V and 9 bases from J, the gap between germline ends came to 18 bases. The germline CDR1 and CDR2 sequences are SGHTA and FQGTGA. This CDR3 region has 14 residues. CDR3: CASSPTGLADTQYF. In DNA, the CDR3 is TGTGCCAGCAGCCCAACTGGACTGGCCGACACGCAGTATTTT. Complete variable domain (other parts from reference TRBV7-3 and TRBJ2-3): GAGVSQTPSNKVTEKGKYVELRCDPISGHTALYWYRQSLGQGPEFLIYFQGTGAADDSGLPNDRFFAVRPEGSVSTLKIQRTERGDSAVYLCASSPTGLADTQYFGPGTRLTVL.

This clonotype was observed many times. The J gene is TRBJ2-2, the V gene TRBV20-1, with unresolved D. The ends were cut back, 5 bases at V and 1 base at J, with 11 bases in the middle. Germline V CDR1 and CDR2: DFQATT, SNEGSKA (reference sequence). The CDR3 extends over 14 amino acids. CDR3 loop: CSAQLWENTGELFF. As DNA, the CDR3 is TGCAGTGCTCAGTTATGGGAGAACACCGGGGAGCTGTTTTTT.

This clonotype was counted only a few times. The V and J genes are TRBV12-3 or TRBV12-4 and TRBJ2-7, with D hard to call. Between the trimmed V and J ends, which lost 4 bases and 0 bases, there was a span of 10 bases. The CDR3 loop spans 14 amino acids. The CDR3 sequence is CASSSQFRSYEQYF. Written as DNA, the CDR3 is TGTGCCAGCAGTTCTCAGTTTCGCTCCTACGAGCAGTACTTC.

A word on this clonotype: Just one base apart from a much larger clone, this may be a read error. The J gene is TRBJ1-1, the V gene TRBV5-1; D gene unclear. V was trimmed by 4 bases and J by 6 bases, leaving 19 bases between them. Looked up from germline, CDR1 is SGHRS and CDR2 is YFSETQ. The CDR3 has 15 amino acids. CDR3 sequence reads: CASSPNSQPPPEAFF. CDR3 bases: TGCGCCAGCAGCCCGAACAGTCAACCGCCACCTGAAGCTTTCTTT. The variable domain in full, completed from reference TRBV5-1 and TRBJ1-1, reads KAGVTQTPRYLIKTRGQQVTLSCSPISGHRSVSWYQQTPGQGLQFLFEYFSETQRNKGNFPGRFSGRQFSNSRSEMNVSTLELGDSALYLCASSPNSQPPPEAFFGQGTRLTVV.